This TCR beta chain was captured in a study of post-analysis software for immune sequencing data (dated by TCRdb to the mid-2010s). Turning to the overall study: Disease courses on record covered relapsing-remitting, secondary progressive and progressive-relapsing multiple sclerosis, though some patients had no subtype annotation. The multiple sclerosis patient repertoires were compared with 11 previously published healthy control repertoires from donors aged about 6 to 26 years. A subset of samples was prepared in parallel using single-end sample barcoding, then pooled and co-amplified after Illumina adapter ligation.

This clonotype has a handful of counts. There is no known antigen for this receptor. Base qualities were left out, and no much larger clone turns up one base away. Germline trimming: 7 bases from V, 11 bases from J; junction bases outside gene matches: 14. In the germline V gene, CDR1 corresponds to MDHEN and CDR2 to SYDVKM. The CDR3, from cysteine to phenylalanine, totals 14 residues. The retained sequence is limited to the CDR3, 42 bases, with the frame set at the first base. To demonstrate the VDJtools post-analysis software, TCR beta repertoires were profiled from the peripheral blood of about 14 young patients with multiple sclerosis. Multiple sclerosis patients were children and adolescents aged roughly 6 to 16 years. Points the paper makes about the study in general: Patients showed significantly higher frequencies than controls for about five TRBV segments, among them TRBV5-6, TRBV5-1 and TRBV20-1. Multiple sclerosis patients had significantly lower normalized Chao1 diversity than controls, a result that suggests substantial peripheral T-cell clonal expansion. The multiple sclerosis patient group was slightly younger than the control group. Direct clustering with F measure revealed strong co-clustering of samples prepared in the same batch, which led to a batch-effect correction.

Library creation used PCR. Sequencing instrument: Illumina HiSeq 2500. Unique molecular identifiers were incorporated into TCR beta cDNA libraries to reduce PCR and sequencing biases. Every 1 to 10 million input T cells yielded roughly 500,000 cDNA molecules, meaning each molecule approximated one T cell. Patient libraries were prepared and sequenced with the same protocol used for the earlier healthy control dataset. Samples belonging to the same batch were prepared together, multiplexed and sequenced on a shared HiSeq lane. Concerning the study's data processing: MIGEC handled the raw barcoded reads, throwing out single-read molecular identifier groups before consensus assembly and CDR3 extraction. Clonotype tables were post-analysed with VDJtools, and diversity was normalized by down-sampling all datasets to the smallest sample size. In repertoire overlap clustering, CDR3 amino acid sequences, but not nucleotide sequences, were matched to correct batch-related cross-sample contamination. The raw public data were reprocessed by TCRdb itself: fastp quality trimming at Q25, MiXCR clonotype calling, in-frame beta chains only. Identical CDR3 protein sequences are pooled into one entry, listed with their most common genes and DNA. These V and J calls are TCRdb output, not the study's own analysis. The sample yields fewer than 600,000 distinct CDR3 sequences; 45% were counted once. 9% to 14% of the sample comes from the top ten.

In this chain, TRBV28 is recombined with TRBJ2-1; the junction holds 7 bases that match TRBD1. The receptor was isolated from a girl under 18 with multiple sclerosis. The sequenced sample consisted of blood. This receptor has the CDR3 CASTPATGTTKQFF. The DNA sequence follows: TGTGCCAGCACCCCCGCGACAGGGACGACTAAGCAGTTCTTC.